This entry lists 17 T cell receptor beta chains sequenced from one sample in a study of T cell repertoires in cytomegalovirus infection. Their recognized antigens are unknown. One entry per CDR3 protein, called by TCRdb with MiXCR from the reads. The sample yields approximately 310,000 distinct CDR3 sequences, approximately 25% seen once. Sequencing used cultured PBMCs, obtained from culture after CMV antigen stimulation. These receptors were taken from a human donor in good health (CMV status not recorded). Some clones in this sample may be carry-over from other donors' samples.

The chain is built from TRBV19 and TRBJ2-1, with D hard to call. Trimming took 7 bases from V and 0 from J, leaving 7 bases between them. Germline V gene data show CDR1 as LNHDA and CDR2 as SQIVND (reference sequence). The CDR3 has 13 amino acids. The CDR3 nucleotides read TGTGCCAGTAACCAGGACTCCTACAATGAGCAGTTCTTC. Translation: CASNQDSYNEQFF.

The rearrangement links TRBV28 to TRBJ1-5, with D perhaps matching TRBD1 (5 bases). Germline-derived CDR1 and CDR2 are MDHEN and SYDVKM. This CDR3 comprises 14 residues. V was pared by 6 bases and J by 4 bases, with 13 bases between. The CDR3 here is CASSLRATNQPQHF. For the CDR3, the DNA is TGTGCCAGCAGCCTCAGGGCAACTAATCAGCCCCAGCATTTT.

The chain carries TRBV6-2 or TRBV6-3 and TRBJ2-1; the D gene is possibly TRBD2 (6 bases). Deletions cut 4 bases from V and 4 bases from J, with 17 bases between. CDR3 length: 16 residues. The germline V gene encodes CDR1 MNHEY and CDR2 SVGEGT. The DNA for the CDR3 is TGTGCCAGCAGTTCGGGGACTGGCTACGATTACAATGAGCAGTTCTTC. Its translation is CASSSGTGYDYNEQFF.

V is TRBV29-1 and J is TRBJ2-7; 8 nucleotides agree with TRBD1. V trimming: 7 bases; J trimming: 3 bases; junction bases outside the gene matches: 5. Germline CDR1 is SQVTM and CDR2 is ANQGSEA. CDR3 length equals 12 residues. The CDR3 DNA is TGCAGCGCCTGGACAGGGCGCTACGAGCAGTACTTC. This translates into CSAWTGRYEQYF.

This clonotype has more than one count but fewer than ten. The chain couples TRBV18 to TRBJ2-7, with D possibly TRBD1 on 5 matching bases. Trimming stripped 5 bases from V and 0 bases from J, with 5 bases between. Germline CDR1 KGHSH, CDR2 LQKENI. This CDR3 has 12 amino acids. This chain's CDR3 is CASSDSSYEQYF. Written as DNA, the CDR3 is TGTGCCAGCTCAGACAGCTCCTACGAGCAGTACTTC.

This clonotype was seen only a few times. V is TRBV12-3 or TRBV12-4 and J is TRBJ2-2, with D possibly TRBD2 on 6 matching bases. Trimming left V 5 bases short and J 10 bases short, with 20 bases between. CDR3 length: 15 amino acids. CDR3 loop: CASSRLGRTFPELFF. CDR3 in DNA: TGTGCCAGCAGTCGGCTGGGGAGGACCTTCCCGGAGCTGTTTTTT.

The V call is TRBV29-1, the J call TRBJ2-7, with TRBD1 matching 10 bases. Germline trimming cut 2 bases from V and 5 bases from J; bases unmatched to any gene: 3. The length of the CDR3 is 13 residues. Germline V CDR1 and CDR2: SQVTM, ANQGSEA. The CDR3 DNA reads as TGCAGCGTTGAACCCGGGACAGGGGACGAGCAGTACTTC. Protein product: CSVEPGTGDEQYF.

For the CDR3, the DNA is TGCGCCAGCAGCCACGGGACAGCGGTGAATGGCTACACCTTC. Protein: CASSHGTAVNGYTF. The chain carries TRBV4-3 and TRBJ1-2; 7 bases agree with TRBD1. The CDR3 sequence is 14 residues long. The V segment lost 3 bases and the J segment 6 bases; nucleotides outside the gene matches: 7. The germline gives CDR1 LGHNA, CDR2 YSLEER.

This CDR3 is CSARVGSVPGELFF. The CDR3 region has the DNA TGCAGTGCTAGAGTCGGGAGCGTCCCCGGGGAGCTGTTTTTT. This chain uses TRBV20-1 with TRBJ2-2; weak D call: TRBD2 (6 bases). The CDR3 has 14 amino acids. Trimming took 1 base from V and 6 from J, leaving 12 bases between them. Per germline, CDR1 DFQATT and CDR2 SNEGSKA (reference sequence).

This chain uses TRBV7-9 with TRBJ2-3; TRBD1 might be the D (6 bases). CDR1 is SEHNR and CDR2 is FQNEAQ in the germline V gene (reference sequence). This CDR3 region has 14 residues. Trimming removed 5 bases at V and 2 bases at J, with 11 bases between. CDR3 amino acids: CASSAQGTTDTQYF. Here the CDR3 DNA reads TGTGCCAGCAGCGCACAGGGTACCACAGATACGCAGTATTTT.

In this sample, this clonotype turned up many times. The chain links TRBV6-2 or TRBV6-3 to TRBJ2-3; 11 bases map to TRBD2. Germline values: CDR1 MNHEY, CDR2 SVGEGT. This CDR3 has 16 residues. J gave up 7 bases and V 4 bases, and 10 bases lay outside the gene matches. DNA of the CDR3: TGTGCCAGCAGTTCGCATACTAGCGGGAGAGTGAATACGCAGTATTTT. It is translated as CASSSHTSGRVNTQYF.

This clonotype showed up just a few times. This chain links TRBV7-2 with TRBJ1-4; D unclear. Germline V gene lookup returns CDR1 SGHTA and CDR2 FQGNSA. Trimming stripped 5 bases from V and 8 bases from J, with 15 bases between. This CDR3 spans 14 amino acids. The chain's CDR3 is CASSPGLAQEKLFF. The CDR3, as DNA: TGTGCCAGCAGCCCAGGACTGGCTCAAGAAAAACTGTTTTTT.

V and J are TRBV15 and TRBJ2-4; possible D gene TRBD2, 5 bases. The V end was cut by 2 bases, the J end by 3 bases, with 20 bases between. The CDR3 runs 18 residues. Germline CDR1 reads LNHNV; CDR2 reads YYDKDF (reference sequence). In DNA, the CDR3 is TGTGCCACCAGCAGAATATCCGGGATCCCCGAGGGCAAAAACATTCAGTACTTC. It encodes CATSRISGIPEGKNIQYF.

The chain employs TRBV19 and TRBJ2-2, with D unresolved. Per germline, CDR1 LNHDA and CDR2 SQIVND (reference sequence). This CDR3 comprises 12 residues. Here the CDR3 DNA reads TGTGCTATCGGGTCCGGCCCCGGGGAGCTGTTTTTT. Its translation is CAIGSGPGELFF.

This clonotype appeared a few times. The chain joins TRBV7-2 to TRBJ2-2, with D unresolved. V was pared by 5 bases and J by 0 bases, with 10 bases between. The CDR3 is 15 residues long. Germline V lookup: CDR1 SGHTA, CDR2 FQGNSA. The CDR3 sequence: CASSERHSNTGELFF. For the CDR3, the DNA is TGTGCCAGCAGCGAGAGACACTCGAACACCGGGGAGCTGTTTTTT.

In this sample, this clonotype turned up once. The V call is TRBV6-1, the J call TRBJ1-6, with a possible D match to TRBD1 (5 bases). The germline V gene has CDR1 MNHNS and CDR2 SASEGT. The CDR3 runs to 14 residues. The V and J ends lost 6 bases and 6 bases respectively, with 12 bases between them. CDR3 sequence: CASRAAGLNSPLHF. CDR3 in DNA: TGTGCCAGCAGAGCTGCAGGGCTTAATTCACCCCTCCACTTT.

This rearrangement joins TRBV7-2 to TRBJ2-1; TRBD2 matches at 11 bases. Germline V lookup: CDR1 SGHTA, CDR2 FQGNSA. The V segment lost 5 bases and the J segment 5 bases; nucleotides outside the gene matches: 8. There are 16 residues in the CDR3. The chain's CDR3 is CASSQSRLAGNNEQFF. CDR3 nucleotide sequence: TGTGCCAGCAGCCAGAGTAGACTAGCGGGAAACAATGAGCAGTTCTTC.